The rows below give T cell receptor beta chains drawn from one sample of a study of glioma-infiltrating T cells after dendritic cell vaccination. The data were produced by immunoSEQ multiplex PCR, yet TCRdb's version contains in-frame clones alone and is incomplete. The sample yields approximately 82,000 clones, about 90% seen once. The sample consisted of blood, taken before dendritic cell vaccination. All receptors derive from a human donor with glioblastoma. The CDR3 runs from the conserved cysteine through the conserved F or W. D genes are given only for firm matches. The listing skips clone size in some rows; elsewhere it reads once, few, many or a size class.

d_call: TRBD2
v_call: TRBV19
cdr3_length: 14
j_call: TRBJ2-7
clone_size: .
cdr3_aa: CASSQAGISYEQYF
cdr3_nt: TGTGCCAGTAGTCAAGCGGGGATCAGCTACGAGCAGTACTTC

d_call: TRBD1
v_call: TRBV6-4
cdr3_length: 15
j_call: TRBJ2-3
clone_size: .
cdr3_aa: CASSAGTGRTDTQYF
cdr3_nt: TGTGCCAGCAGTGCCGGGACAGGACGCACAGATACGCAGTATTTT

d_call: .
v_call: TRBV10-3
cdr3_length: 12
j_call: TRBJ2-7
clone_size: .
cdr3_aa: CAIVGDTYEQYF
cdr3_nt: TGTGCCATAGTCGGGGACACCTACGAGCAGTACTTC

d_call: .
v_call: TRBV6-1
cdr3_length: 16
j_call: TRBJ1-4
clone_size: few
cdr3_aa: CASSETWGRSNEKLFF
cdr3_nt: TGTGCCAGCAGTGAAACGTGGGGGCGATCTAATGAAAAACTGTTTTTT

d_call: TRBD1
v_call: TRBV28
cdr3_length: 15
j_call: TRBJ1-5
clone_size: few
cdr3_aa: CASRSTGAGNQPQHF
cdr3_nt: TGTGCCAGCAGGTCGACAGGGGCGGGGAATCAGCCCCAGCATTTT

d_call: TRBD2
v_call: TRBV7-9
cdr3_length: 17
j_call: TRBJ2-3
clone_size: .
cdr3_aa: CASSLAESSGGTHTQYF
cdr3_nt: TGTGCCAGCAGCTTAGCGGAGTCTAGCGGGGGGACCCATACGCAGTATTTT

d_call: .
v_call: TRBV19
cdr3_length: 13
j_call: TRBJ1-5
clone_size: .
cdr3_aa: CASSIRRDQPQHF
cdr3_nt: TGTGCCAGTAGTATAAGGAGGGATCAGCCCCAGCATTTT

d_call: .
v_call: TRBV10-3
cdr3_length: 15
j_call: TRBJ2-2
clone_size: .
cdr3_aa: CAISETEGNTGELFF
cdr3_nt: TGTGCCATCAGTGAGACGGAGGGGAACACCGGGGAGCTGTTTTTT

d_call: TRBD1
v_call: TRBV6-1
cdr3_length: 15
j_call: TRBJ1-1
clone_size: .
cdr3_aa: CASSATGGRLTEAFF
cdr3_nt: TGTGCCAGCAGTGCCACAGGGGGAAGACTCACTGAAGCTTTCTTT

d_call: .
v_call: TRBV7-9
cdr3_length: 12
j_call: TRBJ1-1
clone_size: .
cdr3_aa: CASRGRQVEAFF
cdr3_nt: TGTGCCAGCAGAGGTCGGCAGGTCGAAGCTTTCTTT

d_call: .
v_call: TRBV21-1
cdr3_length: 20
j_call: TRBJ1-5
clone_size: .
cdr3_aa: CASSTGREGQGKRGNQPQHF
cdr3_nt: TGTGCCAGCAGCACCGGAAGGGAGGGACAGGGTAAGCGAGGCAATCAGCCCCAGCATTTT

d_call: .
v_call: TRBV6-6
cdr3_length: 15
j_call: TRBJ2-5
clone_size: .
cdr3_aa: CASGSGVGGEETQYF
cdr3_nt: TGTGCCAGCGGATCTGGAGTGGGGGGTGAAGAGACCCAGTACTTC

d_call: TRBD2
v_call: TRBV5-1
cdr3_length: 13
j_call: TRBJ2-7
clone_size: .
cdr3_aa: CASSPSGGYEQYF
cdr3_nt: TGCGCCAGCAGCCCTAGCGGGGGGTACGAGCAGTACTTC

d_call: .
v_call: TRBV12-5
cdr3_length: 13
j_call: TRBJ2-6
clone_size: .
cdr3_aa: CASAGSGANVLTF
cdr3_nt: TGTGCTAGTGCAGGTTCTGGGGCCAACGTCCTGACTTTC

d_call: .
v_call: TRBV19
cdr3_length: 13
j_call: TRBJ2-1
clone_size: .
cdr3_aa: CASSIVGFDEQFF
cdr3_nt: TGTGCCAGTAGTATAGTGGGCTTTGATGAGCAGTTCTTC

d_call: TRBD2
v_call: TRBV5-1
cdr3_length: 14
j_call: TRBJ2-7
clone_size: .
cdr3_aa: CASSFRARGDEQYF
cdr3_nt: TGCGCCAGCAGCTTCCGGGCCCGGGGGGACGAGCAGTACTTC

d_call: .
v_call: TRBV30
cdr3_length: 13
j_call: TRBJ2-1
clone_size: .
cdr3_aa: CAWSRSSYNEQFF
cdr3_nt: TGTGCCTGGTCCCGGAGCTCCTACAATGAGCAGTTCTTC

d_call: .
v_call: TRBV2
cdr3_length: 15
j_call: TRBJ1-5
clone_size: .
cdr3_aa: CASSEGGYGNQPQHF
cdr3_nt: TGTGCCAGCAGTGAGGGAGGGTATGGCAATCAGCCCCAGCATTTT

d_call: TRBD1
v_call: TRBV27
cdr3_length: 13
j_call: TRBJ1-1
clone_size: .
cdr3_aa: CASSSRTGQEAFF
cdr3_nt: TGTGCCAGCAGTTCCCGGACAGGTCAAGAAGCTTTCTTT

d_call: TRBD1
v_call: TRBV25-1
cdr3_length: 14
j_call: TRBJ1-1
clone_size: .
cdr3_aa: CASSDTGGTSGAFF
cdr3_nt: TGTGCCAGCAGTGATACAGGGGGCACCTCGGGAGCTTTCTTT

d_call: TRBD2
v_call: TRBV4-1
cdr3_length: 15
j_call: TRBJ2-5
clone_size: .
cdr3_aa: CASSPGTSREETQYF
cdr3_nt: TGCGCCAGCAGCCCAGGGACTAGCAGAGAAGAGACCCAGTACTTC

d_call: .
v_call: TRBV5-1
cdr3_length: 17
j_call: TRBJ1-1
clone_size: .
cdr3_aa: CASSPGLGFREFTEAFF
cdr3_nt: TGCGCCAGCAGCCCGGGCCTAGGTTTTCGGGAGTTCACTGAAGCTTTCTTT

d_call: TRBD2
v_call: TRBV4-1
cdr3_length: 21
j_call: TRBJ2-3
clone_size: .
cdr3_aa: CASSQSPLRGSTRGGGDTQYF
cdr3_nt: TGCGCCAGCAGCCAATCCCCCTTACGAGGGTCCACGCGGGGGGGTGGAGATACGCAGTATTTT

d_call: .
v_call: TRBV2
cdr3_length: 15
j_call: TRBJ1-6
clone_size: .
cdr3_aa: CASSLAPGFNSPLHF
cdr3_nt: TGTGCCAGCAGTCTTGCCCCGGGGTTTAATTCCCCCCTCCACTTT

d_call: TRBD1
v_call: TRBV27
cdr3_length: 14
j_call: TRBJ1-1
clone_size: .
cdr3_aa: CASRRDSTNTEAFF
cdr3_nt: TGTGCCAGCAGAAGGGACAGCACGAACACTGAAGCTTTCTTT

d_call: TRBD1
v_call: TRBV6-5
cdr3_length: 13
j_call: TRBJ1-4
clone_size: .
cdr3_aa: CATRTGGNEKLFF
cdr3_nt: TGTGCCACCAGGACAGGCGGGAATGAAAAACTGTTTTTT

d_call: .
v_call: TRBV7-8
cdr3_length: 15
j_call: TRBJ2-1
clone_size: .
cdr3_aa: CASSLSGSLYDEQFF
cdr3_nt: TGTGCCAGCAGCTTAAGTGGGAGTCTGTATGATGAGCAGTTCTTC

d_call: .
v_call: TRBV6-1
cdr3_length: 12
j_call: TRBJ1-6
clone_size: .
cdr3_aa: CNRFMEASPLHF
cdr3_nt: TGTAACCGCTTTATGGAGGCTTCACCCCTCCACTTT

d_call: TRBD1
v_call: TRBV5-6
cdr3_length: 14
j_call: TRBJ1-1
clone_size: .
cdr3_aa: CASSLDRGMTEAFF
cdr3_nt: TGTGCCAGCAGCTTGGACAGGGGGATGACTGAAGCTTTCTTT

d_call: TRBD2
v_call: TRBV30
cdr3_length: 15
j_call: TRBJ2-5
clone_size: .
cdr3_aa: CAWSVKGLAVGTQYF
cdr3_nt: TGTGCCTGGAGTGTAAAAGGACTAGCGGTCGGGACCCAGTACTTC

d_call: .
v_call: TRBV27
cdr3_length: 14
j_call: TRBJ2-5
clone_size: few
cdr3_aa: CATLSREGGETQYF
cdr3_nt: TGTGCCACCCTTTCGAGAGAAGGGGGAGAGACCCAGTACTTC

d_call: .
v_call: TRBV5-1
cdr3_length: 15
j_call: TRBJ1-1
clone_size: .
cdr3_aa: CASSLEGWGFAEAFF
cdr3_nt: TGCGCCAGCAGCTTGGAGGGGTGGGGATTCGCTGAAGCTTTCTTT

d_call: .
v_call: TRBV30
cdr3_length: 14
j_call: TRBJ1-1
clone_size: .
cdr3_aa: CAWSATGGLTEAFF
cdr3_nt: TGTGCCTGGAGTGCGACCGGGGGGCTCACTGAAGCTTTCTTT

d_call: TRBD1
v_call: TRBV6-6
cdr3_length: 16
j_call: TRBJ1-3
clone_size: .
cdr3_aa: CASSYPRDREGNTIYF
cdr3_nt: TGTGCCAGCAGTTACCCCCGGGACAGGGAGGGAAACACCATATATTTT

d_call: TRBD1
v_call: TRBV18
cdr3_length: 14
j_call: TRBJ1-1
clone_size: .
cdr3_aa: CASSAGGQGVEAFF
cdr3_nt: TGTGCCAGCTCCGCCGGTGGGCAGGGGGTAGAGGCTTTCTTT

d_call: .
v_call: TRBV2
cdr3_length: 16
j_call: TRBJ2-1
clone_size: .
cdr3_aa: CASSDFKRASYNEQFF
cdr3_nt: TGTGCCAGCAGTGATTTTAAGCGGGCAAGCTACAATGAGCAGTTCTTC

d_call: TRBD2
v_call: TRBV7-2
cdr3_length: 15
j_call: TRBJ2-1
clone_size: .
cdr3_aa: CASSLDGRDQNEQFF
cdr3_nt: TGTGCCAGCAGCTTGGACGGGAGGGATCAAAATGAGCAGTTCTTC

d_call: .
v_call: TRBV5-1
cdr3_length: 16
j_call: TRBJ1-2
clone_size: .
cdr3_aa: CASSLVGGAVNYGYTF
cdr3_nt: TGCGCCAGCAGCTTGGTCGGGGGGGCAGTGAACTATGGCTACACCTTC

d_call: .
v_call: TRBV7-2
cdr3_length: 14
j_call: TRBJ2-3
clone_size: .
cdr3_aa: CASSWDFDTDTQYF
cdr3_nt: TGTGCCAGCAGCTGGGACTTCGACACAGATACGCAGTATTTT

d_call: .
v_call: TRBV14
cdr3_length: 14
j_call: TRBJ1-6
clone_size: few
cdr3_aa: CASSHVGDNSPLHF
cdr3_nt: TGTGCCAGCAGCCATGTCGGGGATAATTCACCCCTCCACTTT

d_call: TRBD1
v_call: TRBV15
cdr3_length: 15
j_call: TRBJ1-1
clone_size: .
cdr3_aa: CATSREQGAVAEAFF
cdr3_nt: TGTGCCACCAGCAGAGAACAGGGGGCCGTTGCTGAAGCTTTCTTT